The 21 T cell receptor beta chains presented below share a single source sample, sequenced in a study of CD8 T cells in ankylosing spondylitis. These receptors have no identified antigens. Overall study results and limits: Typical of ankylosing spondylitis blood, it appeared, was a TCR beta motif of under 10 highly homologous variants.

TCRdb used MiXCR to reprocess the 5' RACE reads, holding one entry per CDR3 protein. The sample contains about 800,000 distinct CDR3 sequences, about 10% of which appear only once. The sequenced sample consisted of blood, either unsorted or a sorted T cell fraction (not recorded which). The receptors were sampled from a male donor with ankylosing spondylitis.

On this clonotype: The junction and the germline gene differ at one end; a read error may be behind it. The chain's CDR3 is CASSTRPQGTQYF. In nucleotides, the CDR3 is TGTGCCAGCAGCACCCGCCCCCAAGGGACCCAGTACTTC. The genes are TRBV9 and TRBJ2-5; D uncertain. The CDR3 extends over 13 amino acids. Germline CDR1 reads SGDLS; CDR2 reads YYNGEE.

This clonotype has just a few counts. The chain is built from TRBV5-1 and TRBJ2-3; the D gene is possibly TRBD1 (5 bases). This CDR3 has 16 amino acids. Trimming removed 3 bases from V and 4 bases from J, with 18 bases in between. Germline loops: CDR1 SGHRS, CDR2 YFSETQ. DNA of the CDR3: TGCGCCAGCAGCTCAACCGGACGGTCCAGGGCAGATACGCAGTATTTT. As protein: CASSSTGRSRADTQYF.

The chain couples TRBV20-1 to TRBJ2-7; 11 bases agree with TRBD1. CDR1 is DFQATT, CDR2 SNEGSKA, per germline (reference sequence). The CDR3 is 13 residues long. V lost 4 bases, J lost 7 bases, and 6 bases stayed unmatched. CDR3 DNA sequence: TGCAGTGCTACCTGGGACAGGGGGTGGGAGCAGTACTTC. This gives the protein CSATWDRGWEQYF.

Only a few counts were recorded for this clonotype. This sequence joins TRBV12-3 or TRBV12-4 and TRBJ2-7; D call uncertain. There are 13 residues in the CDR3. Between the trimmed V and J ends, which lost 3 bases and 6 bases, there was a span of 12 bases. In nucleotides, the CDR3 is TGTGCCAGCAGTTTGGGCAGTCGGTCCGAGCAGTACTTC. Its translation is CASSLGSRSEQYF.

This clonotype was recorded a few times. CDR3 bases: TGTGCCAGCTCACGGCCGGGGGACAGGATCTACAATGAGCAGTTCTTC. It translates to CASSRPGDRIYNEQFF. This chain joins TRBV18 and TRBJ2-1; 8 nucleotides match TRBD1. The V segment lost 4 bases and the J segment 3 bases; nucleotides outside the gene matches: 8. Per germline, CDR1 KGHSH and CDR2 LQKENI. The CDR3 has 16 amino acids.

This rearrangement joins TRBV4-3 to TRBJ1-6; a weak D match, TRBD1 (5 bases). Germline loops: CDR1 LGHNA, CDR2 YSLEER. Trimming cost V 1 base and J 6 bases, with 10 bases left between them. The CDR3 is 15 amino acids. DNA for the CDR3: TGCGCCAGCAGCCAAGCCCAGGGATTTAATTCACCCCTCCACTTT. This codes for CASSQAQGFNSPLHF.

This clonotype was seen a few times. This sequence joins TRBV20-1 and TRBJ2-1, with TRBD2 identical over 7 bases. Trimming at V came to 1 base and at J to 8 bases, leaving 11 bases not matched to a gene. The CDR3 consists of 15 residues. Per the germline V gene, CDR1 is DFQATT and CDR2 is SNEGSKA (reference sequence). CDR3 nucleotides: TGCAGTGCTAGAGTGGCTAGCGGACGGGTAGATGAGCAGTTCTTC. It specifies CSARVASGRVDEQFF.

J is TRBJ2-3 and V is TRBV4-2, with TRBD2 matching over 8 bases. J gave up 4 bases and V 0 bases, and 12 bases lay outside the gene matches. Germline-derived CDR1 and CDR2 are LGHNA and YNFKEQ. The CDR3 has 18 residues. CDR3 sequence: CASSQDYWSAGGSDTQYF. In DNA form, the CDR3 reads TGTGCCAGCAGCCAAGACTATTGGAGCGCGGGGGGATCAGATACGCAGTATTTT.

The CDR3 sequence is CSAYRAPGNTEAFF. Here the CDR3 DNA reads TGCAGTGCTTACCGGGCCCCGGGGAACACTGAAGCTTTCTTT. The V call is TRBV20-1, the J call TRBJ1-1; no firm D call. Germline V gene data show CDR1 as DFQATT and CDR2 as SNEGSKA (reference sequence). There are 14 residues in the CDR3. V dropped 5 bases and J dropped 1 base, with 14 bases sitting between them.

This chain joins TRBV9 and TRBJ2-3; TRBD2 matches at 10 bases. V lost 0 bases, J lost 5 bases, and 6 bases stayed unmatched. There are 16 residues in the CDR3. The germline V gene encodes CDR1 SGDLS and CDR2 YYNGEE. CDR3 region: CASSVGLAGVGDTQYF. Written as DNA, the CDR3 is TGTGCCAGCAGCGTAGGGCTAGCGGGGGTAGGAGATACGCAGTATTTT.

This clonotype was recorded at least ten times. The chain couples TRBV10-3 to TRBJ2-2, with unresolved D. The V end was cut by 2 bases, the J end by 4 bases, with 5 bases between. Germline assignment: CDR1 ENHRY and CDR2 SYGVKD. The CDR3 runs to 13 residues. The CDR3 spells CAISEQATGELFF. The CDR3 DNA sequence: TGTGCCATCAGTGAGCAGGCCACCGGGGAGCTGTTTTTT.

This clonotype appeared many times. The gene calls are TRBV6-1 and TRBJ1-1, with D hard to call. The CDR3 sequence is 14 residues long. CDR1 MNHNS and CDR2 SASEGT come from the germline V gene. Trimming shortened V by 5 bases and J by 5 bases, and 15 bases separated the two germline ends. The CDR3 loop reads CASSREPATTEAFF. Here the CDR3 DNA reads TGTGCCAGCAGTCGAGAGCCCGCGACGACTGAAGCTTTCTTT.

This clonotype was recorded a few times. The genes are TRBV20-1 and TRBJ2-1; D ambiguous. The V and J ends lost 1 base and 0 bases respectively, with 10 bases between them. Germline V gives CDR1 DFQATT, CDR2 SNEGSKA (reference sequence). The CDR3 extends over 15 amino acids. The CDR3 protein is CSARVWASSYNEQFF. The CDR3 DNA sequence: TGCAGTGCTAGAGTGTGGGCGAGCTCCTACAATGAGCAGTTCTTC.

This clonotype was seen a handful of times. This chain joins TRBV5-6 and TRBJ2-2; a possible D gene is TRBD2 (5 bases). The CDR3 is 14 amino acids. V lost 0 bases to trimming and J lost 5 bases, with 8 bases between them. Germline V lookup: CDR1 SGHDT, CDR2 YYEEEE. The CDR3 DNA is TGTGCCAGCAGCTTGGCCCGGAGGACCGGGGAGCTGTTTTTT. Translated, it gives CASSLARRTGELFF.

In its sample, this clonotype was seen many times. The genes are TRBV12-3 or TRBV12-4 and TRBJ1-2, with D hard to call. Trimming removed 6 bases at V and 4 bases at J, with 15 bases between. This CDR3 is 14 amino acids long. CDR3 residues: CASSPQGLLYGYTF. For the CDR3, the DNA is TGTGCCAGCAGCCCCCAAGGACTCCTCTATGGCTACACCTTC.

This clonotype was recorded at least ten times. The chain recombines TRBV7-2 with TRBJ1-2; no clear D gene. The CDR3 has 13 residues. Germline lookup yields CDR1 SGHTA and CDR2 FQGNSA. Between the trimmed V and J ends, which lost 1 base and 7 bases, there was a span of 10 bases. CDR3 loop: CASSLVGMGGYTF. The CDR3 DNA follows: TGTGCCAGCAGCTTAGTTGGGATGGGTGGCTACACCTTC. Full variable domain (missing parts from reference TRBV7-2 and TRBJ1-2): GAGVSQSPSNKVTEKGKDVELRCDPISGHTALYWYRQSLGQGLEFLIYFQGNSAPDKSGLPSDRFSAERTGGSVSTLTIQRTQQEDSAVYLCASSLVGMGGYTFGSGTRLTVV.

The chain joins TRBV20-1 to TRBJ1-2; D gene ambiguous. CDR3 length: 16 amino acids. With 5 bases removed from V and 0 bases from J, the gap between germline ends came to 19 bases. Germline CDR1 DFQATT, CDR2 SNEGSKA (reference sequence). CDR3 amino acids: CSALSRRWAANYGYTF. CDR3 DNA sequence: TGCAGTGCTCTCTCAAGGAGGTGGGCAGCTAACTATGGCTACACCTTC.

The table lists this clonotype with many counts. V usage is TRBV7-2 and J usage is TRBJ2-3; D is unclear. The V end lost 1 base, the J end lost 4 bases, and 9 bases lay between the germline ends. This CDR3 contains 14 residues. The germline CDR1 and CDR2 sequences are SGHTA and FQGNSA. In nucleotides, the CDR3 is TGTGCCAGCAGCTTAGTGGGTGGTTCAGATACGCAGTATTTT. Residues: CASSLVGGSDTQYF.

This clonotype was seen more than once but under ten times. V gene TRBV10-2 combines with J gene TRBJ1-2; D perhaps matches TRBD1 (6 bases). Per the germline V gene, CDR1 is WSHSY and CDR2 is SAAADI. The length of the CDR3 is 14 residues. The ends were cut back, 6 bases at V and 8 bases at J, with 19 bases in the middle. The CDR3 DNA follows: TGCGCCAGCAGCAACAGGGAAGATTGGGGCGGCTACACCTTC. Protein product: CASSNREDWGGYTF.

In its sample, this clonotype was seen a few times. This sequence joins TRBV7-2 and TRBJ2-7; the D gene is possibly TRBD1 (6 bases). This CDR3 spans 14 amino acids. CDR1 SGHTA and CDR2 FQGNSA come from the germline V gene. With 4 bases removed from V and 6 bases from J, the gap between germline ends came to 16 bases. DNA for the CDR3: TGTGCCAGCAGCTCCCTTGCCGGACAGCCCGAGCAGTACTTC. Translation gives CASSSLAGQPEQYF.

V and J are TRBV4-2 and TRBJ2-1, with TRBD2 matching 8 bases. The V segment lost 0 bases and the J segment 7 bases; nucleotides outside the gene matches: 8. From germline, CDR1 is LGHNA and CDR2 YNFKEQ. The CDR3 runs 16 residues. This CDR3 is CASSQDGNSGINEQFF. CDR3 nucleotides: TGTGCCAGCAGCCAAGATGGGAATAGCGGGATAAATGAGCAGTTCTTC.